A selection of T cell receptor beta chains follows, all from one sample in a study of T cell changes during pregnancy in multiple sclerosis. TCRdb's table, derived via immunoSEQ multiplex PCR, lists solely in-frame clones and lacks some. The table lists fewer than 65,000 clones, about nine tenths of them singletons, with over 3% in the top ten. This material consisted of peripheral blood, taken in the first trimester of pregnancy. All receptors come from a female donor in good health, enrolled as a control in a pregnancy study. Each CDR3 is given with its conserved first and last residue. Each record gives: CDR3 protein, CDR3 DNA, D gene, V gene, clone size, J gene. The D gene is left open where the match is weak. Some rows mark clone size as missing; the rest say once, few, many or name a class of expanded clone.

CDR3: CASSLIVEGETQYF
DNA: TGTGCCAGCAGCTTAATCGTGGAGGGAGAGACCCAGTACTTC
D: .
V: TRBV7-2
size: .
J: TRBJ2-5

CDR3: CASSPAGGTYEQFF
DNA: TGTGCCAGCAGTCCAGCCGGGGGGACGTATGAGCAGTTCTTC
D: TRBD2
V: TRBV7-8
size: .
J: TRBJ2-1

CDR3: CASSPNPGGNEAFF
DNA: TGCGCCAGCAGCCCTAATCCAGGGGGCAATGAAGCTTTCTTT
D: TRBD1
V: TRBV5-1
size: .
J: TRBJ1-1

CDR3: CASRDRGVFSYEQYF
DNA: TGTGCCAGTAGGGACCGGGGAGTTTTCTCCTACGAGCAGTACTTC
D: .
V: TRBV19
size: .
J: TRBJ2-7

CDR3: CASSSGQGYTEAFF
DNA: TGCGCCAGCAGCTCGGGACAGGGATACACTGAAGCTTTCTTT
D: TRBD1
V: TRBV5-1
size: .
J: TRBJ1-1

CDR3: CASSPPGTGGSGNTIYF
DNA: TGTGCCAGCTCACCACCTGGGACAGGGGGCTCTGGAAACACCATATATTTT
D: TRBD1
V: TRBV18
size: .
J: TRBJ1-3

CDR3: CASHGLGQGARYGYTF
DNA: TGTGCCAGTCATGGATTGGGACAGGGAGCTAGATATGGCTACACCTTC
D: TRBD1
V: TRBV25-1
size: .
J: TRBJ1-2

CDR3: CASSLTEAEGYTF
DNA: TGTGCCAGCAGCTTAACGGAGGCGGAAGGCTACACCTTC
D: .
V: TRBV7-3
size: .
J: TRBJ1-2

CDR3: CASSWQGVDTEAFF
DNA: TGTGCCAGCAGCTGGCAGGGGGTGGACACTGAAGCTTTCTTT
D: TRBD1
V: TRBV7-2
size: .
J: TRBJ1-1

CDR3: CASSQGAGGTNEKLFF
DNA: TGTGCCAGCAGCCAAGGAGCGGGGGGAACTAATGAAAAACTGTTTTTT
D: .
V: TRBV4-2
size: .
J: TRBJ1-4

CDR3: CASRLLDSRSETQYF
DNA: TGTGCCAGCAGACTCCTGGACTCCAGGTCAGAGACCCAGTACTTC
D: .
V: TRBV6-6
size: .
J: TRBJ2-5

CDR3: CASSLNPPEGIGNYGYTF
DNA: TGTGCCAGCAGTTTAAATCCCCCGGAGGGGATTGGCAACTATGGCTACACCTTC
D: .
V: TRBV27
size: .
J: TRBJ1-2

CDR3: CASSSRTANTEAFF
DNA: TGTGCCAGCAGCAGTCGGACAGCGAACACTGAAGCTTTCTTT
D: .
V: TRBV7-2
size: .
J: TRBJ1-1

CDR3: CASSPRADTQYF
DNA: TGTGCCAGCAGTCCCCGAGCAGATACGCAGTATTTT
D: .
V: TRBV6-6
size: .
J: TRBJ2-3

CDR3: CASSVQGAETQYF
DNA: TGTGCCAGCAGCGTACAGGGTGCAGAGACCCAGTACTTC
D: .
V: TRBV9
size: .
J: TRBJ2-5

CDR3: CASSFYREHTGELFF
DNA: TGTGCCAGCAGCTTTTACAGGGAGCACACCGGGGAGCTGTTTTTT
D: .
V: TRBV7-8
size: once
J: TRBJ2-2

CDR3: CASSSFRGDGYTF
DNA: TGTGCCAGCAGTTCTTTCAGGGGGGATGGCTACACCTTC
D: TRBD1
V: TRBV28
size: once
J: TRBJ1-2

CDR3: CASSLAAGRQGDGYTF
DNA: TGTGCCAGCAGCTTAGCTGCGGGTAGACAGGGGGACGGCTACACCTTC
D: TRBD1
V: TRBV7-2
size: .
J: TRBJ1-2

CDR3: CASSWGVRQREQYF
DNA: TGTGCCAGCAGCTGGGGAGTCAGGCAAAGGGAGCAGTACTTC
D: .
V: TRBV5-6
size: .
J: TRBJ2-7

CDR3: CASSQGWSGRETSGNTIYF
DNA: TGCGCCAGCAGCCAAGGTTGGAGCGGAAGGGAAACCTCTGGAAACACCATATATTTT
D: .
V: TRBV4-1
size: .
J: TRBJ1-3

CDR3: CASSPPGLAGTDTQYF
DNA: TGCGCCAGCAGCCCCCCGGGCCTAGCGGGCACAGATACGCAGTATTTT
D: TRBD2
V: TRBV5-1
size: .
J: TRBJ2-3

CDR3: CASSLVEGKEENTEAFF
DNA: TGTGCCAGCAGCTTAGTAGAGGGAAAGGAGGAGAACACTGAAGCTTTCTTT
D: .
V: TRBV7-2
size: .
J: TRBJ1-1

CDR3: CSGGQGDYGYTF
DNA: TGCAGCGGGGGACAGGGGGACTATGGCTACACCTTC
D: TRBD1
V: TRBV29-1
size: once
J: TRBJ1-2

CDR3: CASNPGLYSTQYF
DNA: TGTGCCAGCAACCCGGGACTCTATTCTACGCAGTATTTT
D: .
V: TRBV7-2
size: .
J: TRBJ2-3

CDR3: CAWGGSEAFF
DNA: TGTGCCTGGGGGGGGTCTGAAGCTTTCTTT
D: .
V: TRBV30
size: .
J: TRBJ1-1

CDR3: CASSLLQGGGLNTEAFF
DNA: TGTGCCAGCAGCCTTCTACAGGGGGGTGGCTTGAACACTGAAGCTTTCTTT
D: TRBD1
V: TRBV14
size: .
J: TRBJ1-1

CDR3: CASSSQGTSGSAPEQFF
DNA: TGTGCCAGCAGTTCGCAAGGGACTAGCGGGAGCGCGCCGGAGCAGTTCTTC
D: TRBD2
V: TRBV27
size: .
J: TRBJ2-1

CDR3: CASSLGGGRAYEQYF
DNA: TGTGCCAGCAGCTTAGGAGGCGGGAGGGCCTACGAGCAGTACTTC
D: TRBD2
V: TRBV11-2
size: .
J: TRBJ2-7

CDR3: CASSLMSLDYEQYF
DNA: TGTGCCAGCAGCTTAATGTCGCTAGACTACGAGCAGTACTTC
D: .
V: TRBV7-8
size: .
J: TRBJ2-7

CDR3: CASSERSSGANVLTF
DNA: TGTGCCAGCAGTGAGCGGAGCTCTGGGGCCAACGTCCTGACTTTC
D: .
V: TRBV6-4
size: medium-sized
J: TRBJ2-6

CDR3: CASSQLRGRADYTF
DNA: TGCGCCAGCAGCCAGCTCAGGGGCAGGGCTGACTACACCTTC
D: .
V: TRBV4-3
size: .
J: TRBJ1-2

CDR3: CASSEYTPKPGNEQFF
DNA: TGTGCCAGCAGCGAATATACCCCAAAGCCTGGTAATGAGCAGTTCTTC
D: .
V: TRBV27
size: .
J: TRBJ2-1

CDR3: CASSLVHETDTQYF
DNA: TGTGCCAGCAGCTTAGTCCACGAGACAGATACGCAGTATTTT
D: .
V: TRBV7-6
size: .
J: TRBJ2-3

CDR3: CASSLRAGAENIQYF
DNA: TGCGCCAGCAGCTTGAGGGCAGGGGCGGAAAACATTCAGTACTTC
D: .
V: TRBV5-1
size: .
J: TRBJ2-4

CDR3: CASERGNYGYTF
DNA: TGTGCCAGTGAGCGGGGCAACTATGGCTACACCTTC
D: .
V: TRBV19
size: .
J: TRBJ1-2

CDR3: CASSPPVGTGFEAFF
DNA: TGTGCCAGCAGCCCGCCTGTTGGGACAGGCTTTGAAGCTTTCTTT
D: TRBD1
V: TRBV7-9
size: .
J: TRBJ1-1

CDR3: CASSSRDRGTEAFF
DNA: TGTGCCAGCAGTTCCCGGGACAGGGGGACTGAAGCTTTCTTT
D: TRBD1
V: TRBV6-6
size: .
J: TRBJ1-1

CDR3: CASSLSQGNQGYTF
DNA: TGCGCCAGCAGCTTATCACAGGGGAATCAGGGCTACACCTTC
D: TRBD1
V: TRBV5-1
size: few
J: TRBJ1-2

CDR3: CASSPTGETQYF
DNA: TGTGCCAGCTCACCAACGGGAGAGACCCAGTACTTC
D: .
V: TRBV18
size: .
J: TRBJ2-5

CDR3: CASSPLGTATREQYF
DNA: TGTGCCAGCAGTCCCCTGGGGACAGCTACCCGCGAGCAGTACTTC
D: TRBD1
V: TRBV28
size: .
J: TRBJ2-7

CDR3: CASSSTSGRAIDTQYF
DNA: TGTGCCAGCAGTTCGACTAGCGGGAGGGCCATAGATACGCAGTATTTT
D: TRBD2
V: TRBV28
size: .
J: TRBJ2-3

CDR3: CASSAWTGANYGYTF
DNA: TGTGCCAGCAGTGCCTGGACAGGCGCTAACTATGGCTACACCTTC
D: TRBD1
V: TRBV6-5
size: once
J: TRBJ1-2

CDR3: CASISVTPRGAFF
DNA: TGTGCCAGCATCTCTGTGACCCCTAGGGGGGCTTTCTTT
D: .
V: TRBV27
size: .
J: TRBJ1-1

CDR3: CASSQFRVMDTQYF
DNA: TGTGCCAGCAGTCAGTTCAGGGTTATGGATACGCAGTATTTT
D: .
V: TRBV11-2
size: .
J: TRBJ2-3

CDR3: CASSVGWRLAGGQETQYF
DNA: TGTGCCAGCAGCGTAGGGTGGCGTCTAGCGGGAGGACAAGAGACCCAGTACTTC
D: TRBD2
V: TRBV9
size: .
J: TRBJ2-5

CDR3: CASSLHPGNTGELFF
DNA: TGTGCCAGCAGCTTGCACCCGGGAAACACCGGGGAGCTGTTTTTT
D: .
V: TRBV5-6
size: .
J: TRBJ2-2

CDR3: CASTRGQGGSRDTQYF
DNA: TGTGCCAGCACCAGGGGACAGGGGGGAAGTAGAGATACGCAGTATTTT
D: TRBD1
V: TRBV7-2
size: .
J: TRBJ2-3

CDR3: CATRGGGGYEQYF
DNA: TGTGCCACCCGCGGGGGGGGCGGCTACGAGCAGTACTTC
D: TRBD2
V: TRBV10-3
size: .
J: TRBJ2-7

CDR3: CAIKSGTSGTDTQYF
DNA: TGTGCCATTAAAAGCGGGACTAGCGGCACAGATACGCAGTATTTT
D: TRBD2
V: TRBV10-3
size: .
J: TRBJ2-3

CDR3: CASSSVLGGNEQFF
DNA: TGTGCCAGCAGTTCCGTCCTAGGTGGCAATGAGCAGTTCTTC
D: .
V: TRBV27
size: .
J: TRBJ2-1

CDR3: CASSRQGRETQYF
DNA: TGTGCCAGCAGCAGACAGGGACGGGAGACCCAGTACTTC
D: TRBD1
V: TRBV11-3
size: .
J: TRBJ2-5

CDR3: CASSVGAGTNTEAFF
DNA: TGTGCCAGCAGCGTAGGGGCCGGAACAAACACTGAAGCTTTCTTT
D: .
V: TRBV9
size: once
J: TRBJ1-1

CDR3: CASSFSRGSYEQYF
DNA: TGTGCCAGCAGCTTCTCTCGGGGATCCTACGAGCAGTACTTC
D: .
V: TRBV11-2
size: .
J: TRBJ2-7

CDR3: CSVDTSGGNEQFF
DNA: TGCAGCGTTGACACTAGCGGAGGCAATGAGCAGTTCTTC
D: TRBD2
V: TRBV29-1
size: .
J: TRBJ2-1

CDR3: CASSNEREVRDTQYF
DNA: TGCGCCAGCAGCAATGAGCGGGAGGTTCGAGATACGCAGTATTTT
D: TRBD2
V: TRBV5-1
size: .
J: TRBJ2-3

CDR3: CATSRAPRGPGNEQFF
DNA: TGTGCCACCAGCAGAGCTCCCAGGGGGCCGGGCAATGAGCAGTTCTTC
D: TRBD1
V: TRBV15
size: .
J: TRBJ2-1

CDR3: CASSEAPWDNNYGYTF
DNA: TGTGCCAGCAGTGAAGCGCCTTGGGACAACAACTATGGCTACACCTTC
D: .
V: TRBV2
size: .
J: TRBJ1-2

CDR3: CASTPYSISGNTIYF
DNA: TGTGCCAGTACCCCATACAGTATCTCTGGAAACACCATATATTTT
D: .
V: TRBV19
size: .
J: TRBJ1-3

CDR3: CSVERRTGAYEQYF
DNA: TGCAGCGTTGAGCGACGGACAGGGGCCTACGAGCAGTACTTC
D: TRBD1
V: TRBV29-1
size: .
J: TRBJ2-7